Below, 10 T cell receptor beta chains from the same sample are listed, as sequenced in a study of blood T cell repertoires in COVID-19. Using immunoSEQ multiplex PCR, the repertoire was profiled, and TCRdb retains in-frame clones only, with some absent. The table shows around 100,000 clones, with over 70% occurring only once. The sample consisted of peripheral blood. These receptors were collected from a woman in her seventies with acute or convalescent COVID-19.

The gene calls are TRBV13 and TRBJ2-1, with TRBD2 matching 11 bases. Germline V CDR1 and CDR2: PRHDT, FYEKMQ (reference sequence). This CDR3 has 15 residues. The J segment lost 6 bases and the V segment lost 5 bases, leaving 6 bases of the junction unmatched. The chain's CDR3 is CASSQTSGIVNEQFF. CDR3 sequence (DNA): TGTGCCAGCAGCCAGACTAGCGGGATTGTCAATGAGCAGTTCTTC. Using reference TRBV13 and TRBJ2-1 for the parts outside the CDR3, the full variable domain is AAGVIQSPRHLIKEKRETATLKCYPIPRHDTVYWYQQGPGQDPQFLISFYEKMQSDKGSIPDRFSAQQFSDYHSELNMSSLELGDSALYFCASSQTSGIVNEQFFGPGTRLTVL.

The chain carries TRBV10-3 and TRBJ2-1; the D is unclear. CDR3 size: 12 residues. V lost 3 bases to trimming and J lost 7 bases, with 7 bases between them. Germline V CDR1 and CDR2: ENHRY, SYGVKD. The DNA for the CDR3 is TGTGCCATCAGTGATTATATAAATGAGCAGTTCTTC. Translating it yields CAISDYINEQFF.

The chain joins TRBV20-1 to TRBJ1-1; maybe TRBD1 (5 bases). The germline CDR1 and CDR2 sequences are DFQATT and SNEGSKA (reference sequence). The CDR3 has 13 amino acids. Trimming pared 3 bases from V and 1 base from J, leaving 9 bases between. The CDR3 loop is CSASKGANTEAFF. The CDR3 nucleotides read TGCAGTGCTAGTAAAGGGGCGAACACTGAAGCTTTCTTT.

V is TRBV6-1 and J is TRBJ1-2; 7 bases line up with TRBD1. CDR1 is MNHNS and CDR2 is SASEGT in the germline V gene. The CDR3 is made up of 16 amino acids. Trimming removed 4 bases from V and 4 bases from J; junction bases left unmatched: 12. CDR3 region: CASSALVGDSLYGYTF. The CDR3 region has the DNA TGTGCCAGCAGTGCCCTGGTAGGGGACAGCCTCTATGGCTACACCTTC.

This chain links TRBV5-1 with TRBJ2-1, with 9 bases that match TRBD2. Germline V gives CDR1 SGHRS, CDR2 YFSETQ. J gave up 0 bases and V 5 bases, and 6 bases lay outside the gene matches. There are 16 residues in the CDR3. The CDR3 is CASSPLSGGSYNEQFF. As DNA, the CDR3 is TGCGCCAGCAGTCCCCTTAGCGGGGGCTCCTACAATGAGCAGTTCTTC.

The chain recombines TRBV2 with TRBJ1-2; TRBD1 is a possible D gene (5 bases). V dropped 8 bases and J dropped 2 bases, with 15 bases sitting between them. Germline-derived CDR1 and CDR2 are SNHLY and FYNNEI. The CDR3 extends over 14 amino acids. CDR3 protein: CASAGGDLNYGYTF. In DNA, the CDR3 is TGTGCCAGCGCCGGGGGGGATTTGAACTATGGCTACACCTTC.

This clone was counted only a few times. The V call is TRBV3-1 (or the pseudogene TRBV3-2), the J call TRBJ2-1, with no clear D. Germline CDR1 and CDR2: LGHDT and YNNKEL (reference sequence). With 7 bases removed from V and 0 bases from J, the gap between germline ends came to 10 bases. CDR3 size: 14 residues. CDR3 in amino acids: CASTPSSSYNEQFF. DNA of the CDR3: TGTGCCAGCACCCCTTCTAGCTCCTACAATGAGCAGTTCTTC.

This rearrangement joins TRBV19 to TRBJ2-5; D is possibly TRBD2 (5 bases). The CDR3 has 16 residues. V lost 5 bases, J lost 5 bases, and 21 bases lay in between. Germline-derived CDR1 and CDR2 are LNHDA and SQIVND (reference sequence). The CDR3, as DNA: TGTGCCAGTAGTTGTCCGAAGGGAAGTTTAGCGGAGACCCAGTACTTC. Its protein product is CASSCPKGSLAETQYF.

The chain's CDR3 is CASSEALLPGGSDTQYF. The CDR3, as DNA: TGTGCCAGCAGTGAAGCGCTTCTTCCGGGAGGCTCAGATACGCAGTATTTT. V and J are TRBV6-1 and TRBJ2-3; 7 nucleotides match TRBD2. V dropped 0 bases and J dropped 4; count of bases not matched to a gene: 10. The CDR3 has 17 amino acids. Germline V gene sequence: CDR1 MNHNS, CDR2 SASEGT.

The sample holds a few counts of this clone. The chain recombines TRBV7-3 with TRBJ1-4; D perhaps matches TRBD1 (5 bases). This CDR3 is built from 14 residues. The germline CDR1 and CDR2 sequences are SGHTA and FQGTGA. Trimming cost V 5 bases and J 8 bases, with 15 bases left between them. The CDR3 DNA reads as TGTGCCAGCAGCCCCAGCGGGGGGGACGAAAAACTGTTTTTT. Translated: CASSPSGGDEKLFF.